Below, 19 T cell receptor beta chains from the same sample are listed, as sequenced in a study of cytomegalovirus exposure and HLA in healthy donors. PCR used 60 Vbeta primers and 13 Jbeta primers. Measured with immunoSEQ multiplex PCR; TCRdb has only the in-frame clones, and not every one. The sample holds fewer than 180,000 clones, just under 65% seen once. Sequencing was performed on PBMCs. These receptors were taken from a woman aged 55-69 years in good health and CMV-seropositive.

J is TRBJ2-1 and V is TRBV9, with TRBD2 matching 9 bases. J lost 2 bases, V lost 3 bases, and 3 bases had no gene match. This CDR3 comprises 15 residues. CDR1 and CDR2 (germline): SGDLS, YYNGEE. The CDR3 sequence is CASSEGLATYNEQFF. Written as DNA, the CDR3 is TGTGCCAGCAGCGAAGGACTAGCGACCTACAATGAGCAGTTCTTC.

This clone has more than one count but fewer than ten. The chain is built from TRBV28 and TRBJ1-2, with a weak D call TRBD1 (6 bases). V was cut by 6 bases and J by 2 bases, with 10 bases left in between. Germline values: CDR1 MDHEN, CDR2 SYDVKM. CDR3 size: 13 residues. As DNA, the CDR3 is TGTGCCAGCAGAAGTCAGGGGAACTATGGCTACACCTTC. As protein: CASRSQGNYGYTF.

The J gene is TRBJ2-7, the V gene TRBV5-1; no reliable D call. The CDR3 length is 11 residues. Germline V gives CDR1 SGHRS, CDR2 YFSETQ. Trimming removed 2 bases from V and 6 bases from J, with 6 bases in between. The CDR3 is CASSFLSEQYF. The DNA for the CDR3 is TGCGCCAGCAGCTTCCTTTCCGAGCAGTACTTC.

The chain carries TRBV7-9 and TRBJ1-4; maybe TRBD1 (6 bases). The CDR3 is made up of 14 amino acids. With 10 bases removed from V and 6 bases from J, the gap between germline ends came to 18 bases. The germline V gene encodes CDR1 SEHNR and CDR2 FQNEAQ (reference sequence). CDR3 bases: TGTGCCACCCCCTTGACAGGCTCCGATGAAAAACTGTTTTTT. The encoded protein is CATPLTGSDEKLFF.

The chain has TRBV5-4 and TRBJ2-1, with 11 bases that match TRBD2. The CDR3 contains 15 residues. The J segment lost 8 bases and the V segment lost 0 bases, leaving 4 bases of the junction unmatched. The germline V gene encodes CDR1 SGHNT and CDR2 YYREEE (reference sequence). In nucleotides, the CDR3 is TGTGCCAGCAGCTTGGATCTAGCGGGAGGCCATGAGCAGTTCTTC. Its translation: CASSLDLAGGHEQFF.

V usage is TRBV2 and J usage is TRBJ2-3, with TRBD2 matching 15 bases. CDR1 and CDR2 from the germline V gene are SNHLY and FYNNEI. The V and J ends lost 2 bases and 5 bases, in that order; junction bases with no gene match: 2. The CDR3 runs 16 residues. Here the CDR3 reads CASSELGLAGGDTQYF. The CDR3 DNA sequence: TGTGCCAGCAGTGAATTGGGACTAGCGGGAGGAGATACGCAGTATTTT.

This rearrangement joins TRBV27 to TRBJ2-3; no firm D call. Trimming stripped 0 bases from V and 0 bases from J, with 7 bases between. CDR3 size: 15 residues. Germline lookup yields CDR1 MNHEY and CDR2 SMNVEV (reference sequence). The CDR3 here is CASSLSSQSTDTQYF. The CDR3 DNA reads TGTGCCAGCAGTTTATCGTCCCAGAGCACAGATACGCAGTATTTT.

The chain carries TRBV7-9 and TRBJ1-5, with 7 bases that match TRBD1. In germline, CDR1 is SEHNR, CDR2 FQNEAQ (reference sequence). The CDR3 is made up of 16 amino acids. Trimming at V came to 5 bases and at J to 4 bases, leaving 11 bases not matched to a gene. The CDR3 DNA reads TGTGCCAGCAGCCCGTTCCGACAGGGAATGAATCAGCCCCAGCATTTT. It translates to CASSPFRQGMNQPQHF.

This rearrangement joins TRBV21-1 to TRBJ2-7; TRBD1 is taken as the D call from the table, unchecked against the DNA. TRBV21-1 is a pseudogene. The CDR3 length is 18 residues. The CDR3 loop is CASSNLPVVIRIPYEQYF. The CDR3 DNA is TGTGCCAGCAGCAATCTTCCCGTGGTAATCAGGATTCCCTACGAGCAGTACTTC.

The V and J genes are TRBV2 and TRBJ1-5, with a possible D match to TRBD1 (6 bases). CDR3 size: 13 residues. Trimming stripped 5 bases from V and 5 bases from J, with 10 bases between. Germline V gene sequence: CDR1 SNHLY, CDR2 FYNNEI. This chain's CDR3 is CASSLQGDQPQHF. Here the CDR3 DNA reads TGTGCCAGCAGTCTACAGGGTGATCAGCCCCAGCATTTT. Full variable domain (rest looked up from reference TRBV2 and TRBJ1-5): EPEVTQTPSHQVTQMGQEVILRCVPISNHLYFYWYRQILGQKVEFLVSFYNNEISEKSEIFDDQFSVERPDGSNFTLKIRSTKLEDSAMYFCASSLQGDQPQHFGDGTRLSIL.

The chain is built from TRBV9 and TRBJ2-2; TRBD2 matches 9 bases. This CDR3 is 17 amino acids long. V shed 4 bases, J shed 2 bases, and the junction held 9 bases outside the gene matches. Germline loops: CDR1 SGDLS, CDR2 YYNGEE. CDR3 nucleotide sequence: TGTGCCAGCAGCCCCCGAGGCGGGAGGGCCAACACCGGGGAGCTGTTTTTT. Its translation is CASSPRGGRANTGELFF.

This clone appeared a few times. The chain links TRBV5-1 to TRBJ2-1, with D tentatively TRBD2 (6 bases). Trimming pared 4 bases from V and 9 bases from J, leaving 11 bases between. From germline, CDR1 is SGHRS and CDR2 YFSETQ. This CDR3 spans 12 amino acids. The CDR3 DNA reads as TGCGCCAGCAGCGAGGGACTGACTGAGCAGTTCTTC. This encodes CASSEGLTEQFF.

The chain employs TRBV7-2 and TRBJ2-7, with 8 bases identical to TRBD2. Germline loops: CDR1 SGHTA, CDR2 FQGNSA. V shed 1 base, J shed 4 bases, and the junction held 3 bases outside the gene matches. This CDR3 has 14 residues. CDR3 coding DNA: TGTGCCAGCAGCTTAGGAGGGACTAGATACGAGCAGTACTTC. This codes for CASSLGGTRYEQYF.

This clone was recorded a few times. This CDR3 reads CSVEEDSYTEAFF. CDR3 in DNA: TGCAGCGTTGAAGAGGACAGCTACACTGAAGCTTTCTTT. V is TRBV29-1 and J is TRBJ1-1, with D perhaps matching TRBD1 (6 bases). CDR3 size: 13 residues. V was clipped by 0 bases and J by 3 bases, with 8 bases between them. Germline V lookup: CDR1 SQVTM, CDR2 ANQGSEA. Based on the CDR3 plus reference TRBV29-1 and TRBJ1-1, the full variable domain is SAVISQKPSRDICQRGTSLTIQCQVDSQVTMMFWYRQQPGQSLTLIATANQGSEATYESGFVIDKFPISRPNLTFSTLTVSNMSPEDSSIYLCSVEEDSYTEAFFGQGTRLTVV.

V usage is TRBV6-5 and J usage is TRBJ2-7, with TRBD1 matching 9 bases. CDR3 size: 14 residues. Germline V gene data show CDR1 as MNHEY and CDR2 as SVGAGI. Losses at the gene ends were 5 bases for V and 4 bases for J; bases not matched to a gene: 6. In nucleotides, the CDR3 is TGTGCCAGCAGTCCTAACAGGGGGCCTTACGAGCAGTACTTC. Translation: CASSPNRGPYEQYF.

This clone was recorded only once. The chain combines TRBV4-1 with TRBJ2-4; D might be TRBD2 (7 bases). V was trimmed by 4 bases and J by 4 bases, leaving 17 bases between them. The CDR3 runs 16 residues. The germline CDR1 and CDR2 sequences are MGHRA and YSYEKL. This CDR3 reads CASSPGRGPLKNIQYF. CDR3 coding DNA: TGCGCCAGCAGCCCCGGGCGGGGGCCTCTGAAAAACATTCAGTACTTC.

This clone was recorded a few times. The chain is built from TRBV28 and TRBJ1-5; no definite D call. V lost 3 bases, J lost 4 bases, and 7 bases lay in between. The CDR3 spans 13 residues. Germline-derived CDR1 and CDR2 are MDHEN and SYDVKM. The CDR3 region has the DNA TGTGCCAGCAGTTTTGGAGTAAATCAGCCCCAGCATTTT. It specifies CASSFGVNQPQHF.

This clone occurred once. This chain joins TRBV2 and TRBJ2-5, with D perhaps TRBD2 (6 bases). Per germline, CDR1 SNHLY and CDR2 FYNNEI. The CDR3 has 14 residues. The V gene lost 2 bases and the J gene lost 4 bases, with 11 bases spanning the gap. The CDR3 coding sequence is TGTGCCAGCAGTGAATCGGACTACGGAGAGACCCAGTACTTC. It is translated as CASSESDYGETQYF.

The chain recombines TRBV4-3 with TRBJ2-2; possible D gene TRBD2, 6 bases. Trimming cost V 0 bases and J 6 bases, with 17 bases left between them. The CDR3 runs 17 residues. The germline gives CDR1 LGHNA, CDR2 YSLEER. Here the CDR3 DNA reads TGCGCCAGCAGCCAAGAAGGCACGGGACTTGCGCCCGGGGAGCTGTTTTTT. It is translated as CASSQEGTGLAPGELFF.